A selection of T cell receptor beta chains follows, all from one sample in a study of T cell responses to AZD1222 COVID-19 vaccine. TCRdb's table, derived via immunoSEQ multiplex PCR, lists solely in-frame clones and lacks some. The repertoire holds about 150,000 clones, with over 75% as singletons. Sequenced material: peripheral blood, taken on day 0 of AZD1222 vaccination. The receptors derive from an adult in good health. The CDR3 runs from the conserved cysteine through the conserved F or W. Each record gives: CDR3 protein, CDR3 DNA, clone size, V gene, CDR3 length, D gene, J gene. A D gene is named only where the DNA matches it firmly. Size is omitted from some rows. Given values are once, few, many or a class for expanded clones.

CSVEDESGRRGEAFF	TGCAGCGTTGAAGACGAATCCGGTCGGAGGGGTGAAGCTTTCTTT	.	TRBV29-1	15	.	TRBJ1-1
CASSDPGSNSPLHF	TGTGCCAGCAGTGACCCAGGCTCAAATTCACCCCTCCACTTT	once	TRBV2	14	.	TRBJ1-6
CASSYSGSNQPQHF	TGTGCCAGCAGTTACTCAGGGAGCAATCAGCCCCAGCATTTT	.	TRBV6-5	14	.	TRBJ1-5
CAISAAGDYEQYF	TGTGCCATCAGTGCGGCAGGGGACTACGAGCAGTACTTC	.	TRBV10-3	13	.	TRBJ2-7
CASSFRVEETQYF	TGTGCCAGCAGCTTTAGGGTGGAAGAGACCCAGTACTTC	.	TRBV9	13	.	TRBJ2-5
CASSLAGSGNTIYF	TGTGCCAGCAGTTTGGCAGGATCTGGAAACACCATATATTTT	.	TRBV27	14	.	TRBJ1-3
CASSYSTVGEAFF	TGTGCCAGCAGTTACTCGACTGTCGGGGAAGCTTTCTTT	once	TRBV6-6	13	.	TRBJ1-1
CASSVALGGATSLYEQYF	TGTGCCAGCAGCGTAGCCCTTGGGGGGGCAACGTCATTATACGAGCAGTACTTC	.	TRBV9	18	.	TRBJ2-7
CAWSWSGGRTDTQYF	TGTGCCTGGAGTTGGTCGGGAGGTCGCACAGATACGCAGTATTTT	.	TRBV30	15	TRBD2	TRBJ2-3
CASSLAPAGGRETQYF	TGTGCCAGCAGCTTGGCCCCCGCGGGAGGCCGGGAGACCCAGTACTTC	.	TRBV5-6	16	TRBD2	TRBJ2-5
CSVVVLEPQETQYF	TGCAGCGTTGTAGTTTTGGAACCACAAGAGACCCAGTACTTC	.	TRBV29-1	14	.	TRBJ2-5
CASSQDGTKKETQYF	TGCGCCAGCAGCCAAGATGGGACTAAAAAAGAGACCCAGTACTTC	.	TRBV4-3	15	TRBD2	TRBJ2-5